This note documents a single TCR beta chain sequence. Its antigen is unidentified. Sequencing was performed with immunoSEQ multiplex PCR; in TCRdb, only in-frame clones are kept and a portion is missing. The table lists more than 75,000 clones, approximately 91% of them singletons. V shed 3 bases, J shed 7 bases, and the junction held 5 bases outside the gene matches. The germline CDR1 and CDR2 sequences are SGHVS and FQNEAQ. CDR3 size: 14 residues. The sample belongs to a study of OX40 agonist ivuxolimab in advanced cancers. Study at large: An agonistic human IgG2 monoclonal antibody against OX40 (CD134) was given. The dose-escalation group included hepatocellular carcinoma, melanoma, renal cell carcinoma and head and neck cancer.

Whole-study results and caveats: Antigen specificity was not determined for the expanded peripheral T cells.

The sequenced sample was CD4+ or CD8+ T cells sorted from blood, obtained in a trial of the OX40 agonist ivuxolimab. The chain uses TRBV7-8 and TRBJ1-5; 8 positions match TRBD1. This receptor was obtained from an adult with an advanced solid tumor such as melanoma, head and neck, liver or kidney cancer. Here the CDR3 reads CASSLTGVGQPQHF. For the CDR3, the DNA is TGTGCCAGCAGCTTGACAGGGGTCGGGCAGCCCCAGCATTTT.